Listed below are T cell receptor beta chains from one sample, sequenced in a study of T cells in Graves' hyperthyroidism and ophthalmopathy. Each CDR3 protein gets one entry after TCRdb re-called the multiplex PCR reads with MiXCR. The repertoire holds about 250,000 distinct CDR3 sequences, approximately 23% seen once, with over 55% in the top ten. Sequenced input: blood. The receptors shown here come from a man aged 25-45 years with Graves' ophthalmopathy. The CDR3 runs from the conserved cysteine through the conserved F or W. The order of the fields is D gene, V gene, clone size, J gene, CDR3 protein, CDR3 DNA. D genes are given only for firm matches. The size field is filled for only some rows; it gives once, few, many or a size class.

d_gene: NA; v_gene: TRBV15; abundance: NA; j_gene: TRBJ2-1; CDR3aa: CATSRDGQSYNEQFF; CDR3nt: TGTGCCACCAGCAGAGACGGACAGTCGTACAATGAGCAGTTCTTC
d_gene: TRBD2; v_gene: TRBV20-1; abundance: NA; j_gene: TRBJ2-5; CDR3aa: CSAGGLAGRTQYF; CDR3nt: TGCAGTGCTGGCGGACTAGCGGGACGGACCCAGTACTTC
d_gene: TRBD1; v_gene: TRBV20-1; abundance: many; j_gene: TRBJ2-5; CDR3aa: CSASPRTGRGETQYF; CDR3nt: TGCAGTGCTAGCCCCAGGACAGGGAGAGGGGAGACCCAGTACTTC
d_gene: TRBD2; v_gene: TRBV7-8; abundance: many; j_gene: TRBJ2-5; CDR3aa: CASSFLRTSGNRGETQYF; CDR3nt: TGTGCCAGCAGCTTTCTTCGGACTAGCGGAAACAGAGGGGAGACCCAGTACTTC
d_gene: NA; v_gene: TRBV5-4; abundance: NA; j_gene: TRBJ2-5; CDR3aa: CASSLTGKQETQYF; CDR3nt: TGTGCCAGCAGCTTAACAGGGAAACAAGAGACCCAGTACTTC
d_gene: TRBD2; v_gene: TRBV28; abundance: many; j_gene: TRBJ2-7; CDR3aa: CASSSAGGRGPEQYF; CDR3nt: TGTGCCAGCAGCTCCGCGGGGGGGAGGGGCCCGGAGCAGTACTTC
d_gene: TRBD2; v_gene: TRBV3-1; abundance: many; j_gene: TRBJ2-3; CDR3aa: CASSQGAGGPRLTDTQYF; CDR3nt: TGTGCCAGCAGCCAAGGAGCGGGAGGGCCTCGACTCACAGATACGCAGTATTTT
d_gene: NA; v_gene: TRBV5-8; abundance: many; j_gene: TRBJ1-2; CDR3aa: CASSLAGTNYGYTF; CDR3nt: TGTGCCAGCAGCTTGGCTGGGACCAACTATGGCTACACCTTC
d_gene: TRBD1; v_gene: TRBV5-1; abundance: many; j_gene: TRBJ2-7; CDR3aa: CASSGTGGYEQYF; CDR3nt: TGCGCCAGCAGTGGGACAGGGGGCTACGAGCAGTACTTC
d_gene: NA; v_gene: TRBV5-1; abundance: few; j_gene: TRBJ2-6; CDR3aa: CASSLREYSGANVLTF; CDR3nt: TGCGCCAGCAGCTTGAGAGAGTACTCTGGGGCCAACGTCCTGACTTTC
d_gene: NA; v_gene: TRBV18; abundance: NA; j_gene: TRBJ2-4; CDR3aa: CASSPTQGGDIQYF; CDR3nt: TGTGCCAGCTCACCAACACAGGGAGGGGACATTCAGTACTTC
d_gene: TRBD1; v_gene: TRBV11-2; abundance: many; j_gene: TRBJ2-3; CDR3aa: CASSDGQGRTDTQYF; CDR3nt: TGTGCCAGCAGCGACGGACAGGGTAGAACAGATACGCAGTATTTT
d_gene: NA; v_gene: TRBV7-8; abundance: NA; j_gene: TRBJ2-6; CDR3aa: CASSLVTGANVLTF; CDR3nt: TGTGCCAGCAGCTTAGTTACTGGGGCCAACGTCCTGACTTTC
d_gene: NA; v_gene: TRBV11-3; abundance: many; j_gene: TRBJ1-4; CDR3aa: CASSLMATNEKLFF; CDR3nt: TGTGCCAGCAGCTTAATGGCAACTAATGAAAAACTGTTTTTT
d_gene: TRBD2; v_gene: TRBV28; abundance: many; j_gene: TRBJ2-7; CDR3aa: CASSLSSGRVITSYEQYF; CDR3nt: TGTGCCAGCAGTTTATCTAGCGGGAGGGTGATCACGTCCTACGAGCAGTACTTC